This T cell receptor beta chain appears in the sequencing data of a study of T cells in Graves' hyperthyroidism and ophthalmopathy. This clonotype showed up many times. Amplification of TCR beta CDR3 regions was performed using RNA transcripts as template. HTBI primers were the set used in a first-round RT-PCR of the TCR CDR3. TCRdb passed the multiplex PCR reads through MiXCR, listing each CDR3 protein once. The data show about 740,000 distinct CDR3 sequences, with around 15% seen just once and 10% held by the top ten. Any patient presenting with uncontrolled infection, other autoimmune disease, pregnancy or lactation was left out. Sequencing was done on a sample of blood. This receptor was identified in a woman aged 18-29 years with Graves' hyperthyroidism.

In DNA, the CDR3 is TGCAGTGCTAGGAGAGGGGACAGGGTGCAGGAGACCCAGTACTTC. This sequence encodes CSARRGDRVQETQYF. The V and J genes are TRBV20-1 and TRBJ2-5; 9 nucleotides agree with TRBD1. Germline V lookup: CDR1 DFQATT, CDR2 SNEGSKA (reference sequence). V trimming: 3 bases; J trimming: 5 bases; junction bases outside the gene matches: 10. The CDR3 has 15 amino acids.